This T cell receptor beta chain was profiled in a study of T-cell memory formation after mild COVID-19. Across the whole study: TCR clustering was largely donor specific.

TCRdb recomputed calls from the 5' RACE reads with MiXCR, one row per CDR3 protein. The table shows under 300,000 distinct CDR3 sequences, with 8.5% to 9.5% occurring only once. Study outcomes and limitations: Whereas later expanders leaned CD4+, clones contracting day 15 to 85 showed a balanced CD4/CD8 makeup.

This clonotype was detected only a few times. No antigen is known for it. V shed 1 base and J shed 8 bases, with 15 bases lying between them. The CDR3 spans 15 residues. Germline CDR1 SEHNR, CDR2 FQNEAQ (reference sequence). This TCR was sampled from a man aged 18 to 29 who had mild COVID-19 (a few samples of this study predate the infection). Cell type and time point are not known. The rearrangement joins TRBV7-9 to TRBJ2-1; D is perhaps TRBD1 (7 bases). Material for sequencing was PBMCs or a T cell subset sorted from them (not recorded which). For the CDR3, the DNA is TGTGCCAGCAGCTTAGTGCCAGGGGGAGGCTATGAGCAGTTCTTC. This encodes CASSLVPGGGYEQFF.